Listed below are T cell receptor beta chains from one sample, sequenced in a study of molecular identifiers for immune sequencing clone quantification. TCRdb reprocessed the PCR reads via MiXCR and lists one record per CDR3 protein. In the table there are around 40,000 distinct CDR3 sequences, over 15% of which are singletons. Sequencing was done on a sample of naive CD8+ T cells from blood, with Jurkat cell RNA spiked in. Receptors were obtained from a human donor in good health. Some libraries in this study had Jurkat cell RNA spiked in. Both conserved end residues are part of each CDR3. D genes are given only for firm matches. The size field is filled for only some rows; it gives once, few, many or a size class.

clone size	J gene	D gene	V gene	CDR3 protein	CDR3 DNA
once	TRBJ2-7	NA	TRBV5-1	CASGLAFGAYYEQYF	TGCGCCAGCGGCCTGGCCTTTGGGGCTTACTACGAGCAGTACTTC
many	TRBJ2-1	TRBD2	TRBV24-1	CATSDSKGLAHWDNEQFF	TGTGCCACCAGTGATTCGAAAGGACTAGCTCATTGGGACAATGAGCAGTTCTTC
many	TRBJ1-1	NA	TRBV6-5	CASSYGPGQNTEAFF	TGTGCCAGCAGTTACGGACCTGGCCAGAACACTGAAGCTTTCTTT
many	TRBJ2-4	NA	TRBV7-6	CASSQGGLAKNIQYF	TGTGCCAGCAGCCAAGGGGGATTAGCCAAAAACATTCAGTACTTC
many	TRBJ2-7	NA	TRBV6-1	CASNQGRTSSYEQYF	TGTGCCAGCAACCAGGGGAGGACCTCATCCTACGAGCAGTACTTC
many	TRBJ1-1	TRBD1	TRBV7-2	CASSLDLTGRSEAFF	TGTGCCAGCAGCTTAGATTTGACAGGGCGTTCTGAAGCTTTCTTT
many	TRBJ2-5	TRBD1	TRBV28	CASSFPRTGGKETQYF	TGTGCCAGCAGTTTCCCCCGGACAGGGGGAAAAGAGACCCAGTACTTC
many	TRBJ2-3	NA	TRBV19	CASSIFSLNTDTQYF	TGTGCCAGTAGTATCTTCAGTTTGAACACAGATACGCAGTATTTT
NA	TRBJ2-5	NA	TRBV7-2	CASSLDSNQETQYF	TGTGCCAGCAGCTTAGACAGCAACCAGGAGACCCAGTACTTC
once	TRBJ1-3	NA	TRBV13	CASSFGASGNTIYF	TGTGCCAGCAGCTTTGGGGCCTCTGGAAACACCATATATTTT
many	TRBJ1-4	NA	TRBV7-9	CASSFWDLRDEKLFF	TGTGCCAGCAGCTTTTGGGACCTGAGGGACGAAAAACTGTTTTTT